This T cell receptor beta chain is from a study of type 1 regulatory T cells. The wider study: T-allo10 is an in vitro-generated, Tr1-enriched CD4 T cell product specific for alloantigen.

TCRdb called the reads again in MiXCR, with one record for every CDR3 protein. The sample shows 20,000 or so distinct CDR3 sequences, approximately 51% of them seen only once. As for this clonotype: Its antigen is undetermined.

The CDR3 has 15 residues. With 0 bases removed from V and 1 base from J, the gap between germline ends came to 9 bases. Germline-derived CDR1 and CDR2 are LGHNA and YSLEER. This receptor was taken from a human donor in good health. The chain links TRBV4-3 to TRBJ1-1; D is unresolved. The sequencing sample was made of cultured T cells, either the whole culture or a sorted T cell fraction (not recorded which). DNA of the CDR3: TGCGCCAGCAGCCAAGAACCGGCAGGGAACACTGAAGCTTTCTTT. Protein product: CASSQEPAGNTEAFF.